This entry describes one TCR beta chain. These data belong to a study of blood T cell repertoires in COVID-19. On the study more broadly: The United States, Italy and Spain provided the acute and convalescent COVID-19 samples. Nucleic acid was either cDNA or gDNA, and it came from T cells, B-cell-depleted T cells, or PBMCs.

In the original analysis: Amplification from reference gene primers served as the basis for estimated nucleated cell counts. Profiling relied on immunoSEQ multiplex PCR, and the TCRdb table lists in-frame clones only, not all of them. The DNA gave D and trimming, while V, J and clone size come from that table. The sample yields 150,000 or so clones, about three quarters seen once. The germline CDR1 and CDR2 sequences are LGHDT and YNNKEL (reference sequence). V gave up 5 bases and J gave up 5 bases, with 18 bases separating them. This CDR3 has 15 residues. The specimen was peripheral blood. This clonotype was sampled from a man older than 75 with acute or convalescent COVID-19. J is TRBJ2-5 and V is TRBV3-1 (or the pseudogene TRBV3-2); tentatively, D is TRBD2 (6 bases). CDR3 in amino acids: CASSKGPGDRETQYF. The CDR3 region has the DNA TGTGCCAGCAGCAAGGGACCGGGGGACCGGGAGACCCAGTACTTC.